This is a list of T cell receptor beta chains from one sample in a study of T cells after yellow fever vaccination. TCRdb re-called the 5' RACE reads with MiXCR, one entry per CDR3 protein. This sample has approximately 300,000 distinct CDR3 sequences, with 6.8% found just once. Sequencing used PBMCs, obtained roughly seven weeks after the first yellow fever vaccination. The receptors come from a man between 18 and 29 years old who received the YFV17D yellow fever vaccine. Each CDR3 is given with its conserved first and last residue. D genes are given only for firm matches. Size tells how often a clone was seen (once, few, many) or the class of an expanded clone, and some rows leave it out.

D	V	size	J	DNA	CDR3
TRBD2	TRBV6-5	NA	TRBJ2-5	TGTGCCAGCAGTTATGGAGGGACTAGCGGCCAAGAGAACCAGTACTTC	CASSYGGTSGQENQYF
NA	TRBV4-3	few	TRBJ1-5	TGCGCCAGCAGCCAAGTCCAGGATCAGCCCCAGCATTTT	CASSQVQDQPQHF
TRBD1	TRBV12-3/TRBV12-4	many	TRBJ2-1	TGTGCCAGCATTAGGACAGGGGGCCTGGATGAGCAGTTCTTC	CASIRTGGLDEQFF
TRBD2	TRBV27	NA	TRBJ2-2	TGTGCCAGCAGTTTTTTGCGGGGGGCCTACACCGGGGAGCTGTTTTTT	CASSFLRGAYTGELFF
NA	TRBV30	few	TRBJ2-2	TGTGCCTGGAGTAGGGGCGCCAACACCGGGGAGCTGTTTTTT	CAWSRGANTGELFF
NA	TRBV7-3	NA	TRBJ2-1	TGTGCCAGCAGCTTGGGGGCGGGTTATGAGCAGTTCTTC	CASSLGAGYEQFF
TRBD1	TRBV20-1	few	TRBJ2-5	TGCAGTGCTAGAGATCAAGGGACAGGGGAGACCCAGTACTTC	CSARDQGTGETQYF
NA	TRBV7-6	few	TRBJ1-4	TGTGCCAGCAGCTTAGCGGTGGGGGGCTGGGAAAAACTGTTTTTT	CASSLAVGGWEKLFF
TRBD1	TRBV12-3/TRBV12-4	few	TRBJ2-3	TGTGCCAGCAGTTCTCCGGGACAGGGGGACGCAGATACGCAGTATTTT	CASSSPGQGDADTQYF
NA	TRBV5-5	NA	TRBJ1-1	TGTGCCAGCAGCTTGACACCCAGGGGAGAGGGCACTGAAGCTTTCTTT	CASSLTPRGEGTEAFF
NA	TRBV6-1	NA	TRBJ2-3	TGTGCCAGCACCTACAGGGTAGCTGAAGATACGCAGTATTTT	CASTYRVAEDTQYF
TRBD1	TRBV5-6	few	TRBJ2-1	TGTGCCAGCAGCTTACCGGGACAGACCTACAATGAGCAGTTCTTC	CASSLPGQTYNEQFF
TRBD2	TRBV9	few	TRBJ2-1	TGTGCCAGCAGCGTAGGGGGGGGGAGGAATGAGCAGTTCTTC	CASSVGGGRNEQFF
NA	TRBV5-1	many	TRBJ2-5	TGCGCCAGCAGACTAGGCAGGGAAGAGACCCAGTACTTC	CASRLGREETQYF
TRBD1	TRBV3-1	NA	TRBJ2-2	TGTGCCAGCAGCCAAGATCGAGACAGGGCCACCGGGGAGCTGTTTTTT	CASSQDRDRATGELFF
TRBD2	TRBV7-2	many	TRBJ2-4	TGTGCCAGCAGCCCCGGGACTACAGCCAAAAACATTCAGTACTTC	CASSPGTTAKNIQYF
NA	TRBV20-1	few	TRBJ2-3	TGCAGTGCTAGAGATCGTCGGCACGGGGCAGATACGCAGTATTTT	CSARDRRHGADTQYF
TRBD2	TRBV7-3	many	TRBJ2-1	TGTGCCAGCAGCTTAACGAGCGGGGGCGGGTACAATGAGCAGTTCTTC	CASSLTSGGGYNEQFF
NA	TRBV7-7	once	TRBJ2-1	TGTGCCAGCAGCTTAGAGGGGTCAGGCGTGGGGTACAATGAGCAGTTCTTC	CASSLEGSGVGYNEQFF
TRBD1	TRBV15	many	TRBJ1-5	TGTGCCACCACCCAGGGGGATAGCAATCAGCCCCAGCATTTT	CATTQGDSNQPQHF
NA	TRBV6-5	NA	TRBJ2-3	TGTGCCAGCAGTTTCCACGGGACAGATACGCAGTATTTT	CASSFHGTDTQYF
NA	TRBV20-1	few	TRBJ1-4	TGCAGTGTCGGGGTCCTTAATGAAAAACTGTTTTTT	CSVGVLNEKLFF
TRBD2	TRBV7-6	few	TRBJ2-1	TGTGCCAGCAGCCCCCGGACTAGCGGGGGGGCCCACAATGAGCAGTTCTTC	CASSPRTSGGAHNEQFF
NA	TRBV5-1	NA	TRBJ1-1	TGCGCCAGCGATCGAGGCCCTCGGGCTTTCTTT	CASDRGPRAFF
TRBD2	TRBV25-1	NA	TRBJ2-1	TGTGCCAGCAGTGAAGCTAGCGGGGGGAATGAGCAGTTCTTC	CASSEASGGNEQFF
NA	TRBV11-2	NA	TRBJ2-7	TGTGCCAGCAGCGAACAGAGGAGGGGTCAGCAGTACTTC	CASSEQRRGQQYF
TRBD1	TRBV28	NA	TRBJ1-6	TGTGCCAGCAGTTTGCCCGACAGGGACTCATCACCCCTCCACTTT	CASSLPDRDSSPLHF
NA	TRBV4-1	few	TRBJ2-5	TGCGCCAGCAGCCAGACTCGCGAATGGAAAGAGACCCAGTACTTC	CASSQTREWKETQYF
TRBD2	TRBV20-1	many	TRBJ2-3	TGCAGTGCCGGACTAGCACCGACAGATACGCAGTATTTT	CSAGLAPTDTQYF
NA	TRBV7-2	many	TRBJ2-1	TGTGCCAGCAGCTTTTCAAGCTCCTACAATGAGCAGTTCTTC	CASSFSSSYNEQFF
NA	TRBV7-2	NA	TRBJ2-3	TGTGCCAGCAGCTTAGTATGGGTAGATACGCAGTATTTT	CASSLVWVDTQYF
TRBD1	TRBV24-1	NA	TRBJ1-5	TGTGCCACCAGTGATTCTAGGACAGGCGCTAATCAGCCCCAGCATTTT	CATSDSRTGANQPQHF
NA	TRBV29-1	NA	TRBJ1-2	TGCAGCGTTGAGGCTTTGTCGGCTGGCTACACCTTC	CSVEALSAGYTF
NA	TRBV5-1	few	TRBJ1-1	TGCGCCAGCAGCTTGTCTGGCAGTCAGGACACTGAAGCTTTCTTT	CASSLSGSQDTEAFF
NA	TRBV10-3	once	TRBJ1-2	TGTGCCATCAGGGAGGGGCCGGGATACCAGGGCTACACCTTC	CAIREGPGYQGYTF
NA	TRBV6-1	few	TRBJ2-7	TGTGCCAGCAGGGGGACTTTCAGGAGCTCCTACGAGCAGTACTTC	CASRGTFRSSYEQYF
NA	TRBV20-1	NA	TRBJ2-5	TGCAGTGCTAGAGGGGGTAGCTGGCAGACCCAGTACTTC	CSARGGSWQTQYF
NA	TRBV19	few	TRBJ1-4	TGTGCCAGTAGTCCACAGGGATTGGGTAATGAAAAACTGTTTTTT	CASSPQGLGNEKLFF
NA	TRBV5-6	NA	TRBJ2-5	TGTGCCAGCAGCTTGGGGGCAGGGGTCTACCAAGAGACCCAGTACTTC	CASSLGAGVYQETQYF
NA	TRBV19	many	TRBJ1-1	TGTGCCAGTAGGCAAGTCGCGATGACTGAAGCTTTCTTT	CASRQVAMTEAFF
TRBD1	TRBV12-3/TRBV12-4	NA	TRBJ1-1	TGTGCCAGCAGTTTCGCGGACAGGGGGACTGAAGCTTTCTTT	CASSFADRGTEAFF
TRBD1	TRBV29-1	NA	TRBJ1-2	TGCAGCGTTGTGGACAGGGACGCTAACTATGGCTACACCTTC	CSVVDRDANYGYTF
NA	TRBV18	NA	TRBJ2-3	TGTGCCAGCTCCGGAGACGCCATAGATACGCAGTATTTT	CASSGDAIDTQYF
NA	TRBV2	few	TRBJ2-5	TGTGCCAGCAGTGAGAGTGAGACCCAGTACTTC	CASSESETQYF
NA	TRBV5-1	NA	TRBJ2-7	TGCGCCAGCAGCCCGTACGGGGGTTACGAGCAGTACTTC	CASSPYGGYEQYF
NA	TRBV7-6	many	TRBJ1-1	TGTGCCAGCAGCCTGGCCTCAGGTTTCACTGAAGCTTTCTTT	CASSLASGFTEAFF
TRBD1	TRBV12-3/TRBV12-4	NA	TRBJ1-2	TGTGCCAGCAGTCCTGACCCGGGACAGTCACACTATGGCTACACCTTC	CASSPDPGQSHYGYTF
TRBD2	TRBV7-3	few	TRBJ2-5	TGTGCCAGCAGCTCAATGGGGGGGCAAGAGACCCAGTACTTC	CASSSMGGQETQYF
TRBD1	TRBV12-3/TRBV12-4	NA	TRBJ2-1	TGTGCCAGCTCCCCAGGGGGAGTCAACAATGAGCAGTTCTTC	CASSPGGVNNEQFF
NA	TRBV4-2	few	TRBJ2-7	TGTGCCAGCAGCCAAGATAGAGGGCACGAGCAGTACTTC	CASSQDRGHEQYF
NA	TRBV7-7	few	TRBJ2-1	TGTGCCAGCAGCTTGGACTCAAAAAATGAGCAGTTCTTC	CASSLDSKNEQFF
NA	TRBV28	NA	TRBJ2-1	TGTGCCAGCAGTCCCGGAGGGGGGTACTACAATGAGCAGTTCTTC	CASSPGGGYYNEQFF
NA	TRBV20-1	many	TRBJ1-6	TGCAGTGCTAGATCTGTTAATTCACCCCTCCACTTT	CSARSVNSPLHF
NA	TRBV6-5	many	TRBJ2-5	TGTGCCAGCAGTTGGACAGTTCAAGAGACCCAGTACTTC	CASSWTVQETQYF
NA	TRBV5-1	few	TRBJ2-1	TGCGCCAGCAGCACCCGAGGTGGGGGTTCCTACAATGAGCAGTTCTTC	CASSTRGGGSYNEQFF
NA	TRBV20-1	few	TRBJ2-5	TGCAGTGCCCCGAACCGAGAGGGCAAAGAGACCCAGTACTTC	CSAPNREGKETQYF
NA	TRBV12-3/TRBV12-4	many	TRBJ1-5	TGTGCCAGCAGTTTAGCCACGAATCAGCCCCAGCATTTT	CASSLATNQPQHF
NA	TRBV11-2	NA	TRBJ2-3	TGTGCCAGCAGCAGATTAGGGGGTGCCACAGATACGCAGTATTTT	CASSRLGGATDTQYF
TRBD2	TRBV15	few	TRBJ2-3	TGTGCCACCAGCCCCCCCGGGGGGTTCAGGCTTTTCACAGATACGCAGTATTTT	CATSPPGGFRLFTDTQYF